What follows describes a single T cell receptor beta chain. Antigen specificity is unknown. This entry is derived from a study of shared clonotypes between healthy human individuals. Study-wide results and limits: It was expected that sequencing depth would affect clonotype sharing among donors.

Germline loops: CDR1 LNHDA, CDR2 SQIVND (reference sequence). Trimming took off 2 bases at V and 6 bases at J, with 16 bases between the two ends. CDR3 size: 15 residues. Sequenced by immunoSEQ multiplex PCR; TCRdb stores in-frame clones only, minus some. Among millions of clones listed, more than 90% were seen once. Sequencing was done on a sample of naive CD4+ T cells sorted from blood. Subset defined: CD45RA+ positively selected. This clonotype was obtained from a young man in good health. The chain employs TRBV19 and TRBJ1-2, with D unclear. The CDR3 sequence: CASSITGLRGNGYTF. CDR3 DNA sequence: TGTGCCAGTAGTATAACCGGGCTTCGGGGAAATGGCTACACCTTC. Using reference TRBV19 and TRBJ1-2 for the parts outside the CDR3, the full variable domain is DGGITQSPKYLFRKEGQNVTLSCEQNLNHDAMYWYRQDPGQGLRLIYYSQIVNDFQKGDIAEGYSVSREKKESFPLTVTSAQKNPTAFYLCASSITGLRGNGYTFGSGTRLTVV.